The 27 T cell receptor beta chains given below trace back to one sample, sequenced in a study of T cell responses to AZD1222 COVID-19 vaccine. This table comes from immunoSEQ multiplex PCR, and its TCRdb copy is limited to in-frame clones, with some not included. This sample carries 110,000 to 150,000 clones, roughly 91% of them seen once, and the ten largest clones take 2.5% to 3.5%. Sequenced material: peripheral blood, taken 28 days after the second AZD1222 dose. The receptors derive from an adult who received the AZD1222 COVID-19 vaccine.

This chain's CDR3 is CARLGTGFTGELFF. For the CDR3, the DNA is TGTGCCCGCCTCGGGACAGGGTTCACCGGGGAGCTGTTTTTT. This chain joins TRBV30 and TRBJ2-2; 9 bases line up with TRBD1. Germline V gives CDR1 GTSNPN, CDR2 SVGIG (reference sequence). This CDR3 is 14 amino acids long. With V trimmed by 8 bases and J by 4 bases, 8 bases remained unmatched.

A note on this clone: The conserved phenylalanine or tryptophan is not found at the CDR3 terminus, so this likely reflects a read error. The DNA is omitted, as the CDR3 cannot be located on it reliably, and the CDR3 follows TCRdb's listing. This chain links TRBV9 with TRBJ1-1; the D segment call TRBD1 is taken from the table without a DNA check. Germline V CDR1 and CDR2: SGDLS, YYNGEE. The CDR3 totals 12 residues, both ends included. CDR3 sequence: CASSVRTGRSQD.

This chain connects TRBV13 to TRBJ2-7; D perhaps matches TRBD2 (5 bases). The germline CDR1 and CDR2 sequences are PRHDT and FYEKMQ (reference sequence). With 2 bases removed from V and 7 bases from J, the gap between germline ends came to 6 bases. CDR3 length: 11 amino acids. Here the CDR3 DNA reads TGTGCCAGCAGCTTATCGGGAGAGCAGTACTTC. Amino acid sequence: CASSLSGEQYF.

The chain employs TRBV5-4 and TRBJ2-2; possibly TRBD1 for D (5 bases). V lost 6 bases, J lost 1 base, and 7 bases lay in between. Germline CDR1 and CDR2: SGHNT and YYREEE (reference sequence). This CDR3 has 13 residues. Written as DNA, the CDR3 is TGTGCCAGCATTAGGGGGAACACCGGGGAGCTGTTTTTT. It is translated as CASIRGNTGELFF.

V and J are TRBV7-3 and TRBJ1-1, with D possibly being TRBD1 (5 bases). The germline CDR1 and CDR2 sequences are SGHTA and FQGTGA. The length of the CDR3 is 13 residues. Deletions cut 2 bases from V and 1 base from J, with 5 bases between. DNA for the CDR3: TGTGCCAGCAGCTTAGGACAGAACACTGAAGCTTTCTTT. This codes for CASSLGQNTEAFF.

The J gene is TRBJ1-1, the V gene TRBV7-9; D might be TRBD1 (5 bases). V gave up 8 bases and J gave up 0 bases, with 13 bases separating them. CDR3 length: 14 residues. Germline V gene sequence: CDR1 SEHNR, CDR2 FQNEAQ (reference sequence). CDR3 sequence: CASQQANMNTEAFF. CDR3 DNA: TGTGCCAGCCAACAGGCAAACATGAACACTGAAGCTTTCTTT. The entire variable domain, with the rest obtained from reference TRBV7-9 and TRBJ1-1, is as follows: DTGVSQNPRHKITKRGQNVTFRCDPISEHNRLYWYRQTLGQGPEFLTYFQNEAQLEKSRLLSDRFSAERPKGSFSTLEIQRTEQGDSAMYLCASQQANMNTEAFFGQGTRLTVV.

V and J are TRBV15 and TRBJ2-1; 8 bases agree with TRBD1. The CDR3 is 17 amino acids. The J segment lost 5 bases and the V segment lost 0 bases, leaving 9 bases of the junction unmatched. The germline V gene has CDR1 LNHNV and CDR2 YYDKDF (reference sequence). The CDR3 is CATSRDVGGQVHNEQFF. CDR3 nucleotide sequence: TGTGCCACCAGCAGAGATGTAGGGGGACAGGTCCACAATGAGCAGTTCTTC. Full variable domain (rest looked up from reference TRBV15 and TRBJ2-1): DAMVIQNPRYQVTQFGKPVTLSCSQTLNHNVMYWYQQKSSQAPKLLFHYYDKDFNNEADTPDNFQSRRPNTSFCFLDIRSPGLGDTAMYLCATSRDVGGQVHNEQFFGPGTRLTVL.

The chain's CDR3 is CASSLGQTGNTIYF. CDR3 sequence (DNA): TGTGCCAGCAGTTTAGGACAGACTGGAAACACCATATATTTT. The chain recombines TRBV28 with TRBJ1-3; a weak D match, TRBD1 (6 bases). The CDR3 covers 14 residues. The V gene lost 2 bases and the J gene lost 2 bases, with 7 bases spanning the gap. The germline V gene has CDR1 MDHEN and CDR2 SYDVKM.

The genes are TRBV7-2 and TRBJ2-1; D uncertain. This CDR3 comprises 13 residues. Trimming removed 5 bases from V and 5 bases from J, with 10 bases in between. Germline V gives CDR1 SGHTA, CDR2 FQGNSA. CDR3 nucleotides: TGTGCCAGCAGCCGGACCGTAGACAATGAGCAGTTCTTC. It encodes CASSRTVDNEQFF.

The chain recombines TRBV12-3 or TRBV12-4 with TRBJ1-1; D uncertain. The CDR3 has 12 amino acids. Trimming took 1 base from V and 4 from J, leaving 4 bases between them. The CDR3 reads CASSLGFTEAFF. In DNA, the CDR3 is TGTGCCAGCAGTTTAGGATTCACTGAAGCTTTCTTT.

The genes are TRBV10-2 and TRBJ2-1, with D possibly being TRBD1 (5 bases). V was pared by 0 bases and J by 15 bases, with 15 bases between. The CDR3 is 13 amino acids. Germline CDR1 and CDR2: WSHSY and SAAADI. In DNA, the CDR3 is TGCGCCAGCAGTGAGTCGATCCAGGGATGGGGGTTCTTC. Translating gives CASSESIQGWGFF.

V and J are TRBV10-3 and TRBJ2-7; 7 nucleotides match TRBD2. V lost 9 bases and J lost 7; bases outside the gene matches: 15. This CDR3 spans 14 amino acids. CDR1 and CDR2 (germline): ENHRY, SYGVKD. The CDR3 DNA sequence: TGTGCCATTAATCTCGGGGCGGGAGATCGGGAGCAGTACTTC. This gives the protein CAINLGAGDREQYF.

V is TRBV23-1 and J is TRBJ1-6; 7 nucleotides match TRBD1. TRBV23-1 is treated as an ORF (open reading frame) with a function not yet certain. Trimming cost V 6 bases and J 9 bases; bases outside gene matches: 11. There are 15 residues in the CDR3. The CDR3 is CASRETGNPGSPLHF. The CDR3 DNA reads TGCGCCAGCAGGGAGACAGGGAACCCAGGTTCACCCCTCCACTTT.

The J gene is TRBJ2-7, the V gene TRBV12-3 or TRBV12-4; D uncertain. V lost 3 bases and J 3 bases, leaving 9 bases between the germline ends. CDR3 length: 13 residues. The CDR3 DNA is TGTGCCAGCAGTTTCGACCGAAACTACGAGCAGTACTTC. Amino acid sequence: CASSFDRNYEQYF.

The rearrangement links TRBV28 to TRBJ1-2; 7 bases are a match to TRBD1. There are 15 residues in the CDR3. V shed 6 bases and J 5 bases; nucleotides not matched to a gene: 12. CDR1 and CDR2 from the germline V gene are MDHEN and SYDVKM. CDR3 loop: CASRPTGTALYGYTF. The CDR3 nucleotides are TGTGCCAGCAGACCGACCGGGACAGCTTTATATGGCTACACCTTC.

The chain carries TRBV10-2 and TRBJ1-3; TRBD1 matches at 9 bases. The ends lost 6 bases at V and 0 bases at J; junction bases unmatched: 3. The CDR3 contains 15 residues. Germline CDR1 WSHSY, CDR2 SAAADI. The CDR3 region is CASRGQGFSGNTIYF. Written as DNA, the CDR3 is TGCGCCAGCAGGGGACAGGGATTCTCTGGAAACACCATATATTTT.

V usage is TRBV6-6 and J usage is TRBJ2-5; D is perhaps TRBD1 (6 bases). CDR3 size: 16 residues. The V gene lost 5 bases and the J gene lost 2 bases, with 18 bases spanning the gap. From germline, CDR1 is MNHNY and CDR2 SVGAGI (reference sequence). CDR3 in DNA: TGTGCCAGCAGTGTCCAGGGACACCTCTCACAAGAGACCCAGTACTTC. It is translated as CASSVQGHLSQETQYF.

This clone appeared once. The chain joins TRBV28 to TRBJ2-1; 7 nucleotides match TRBD2. Germline CDR1 is MDHEN and CDR2 is SYDVKM. This CDR3 is 14 amino acids long. Trimming cost V 3 bases and J 4 bases; bases outside gene matches: 3. The chain's CDR3 is CASSFERGYNEQFF. CDR3 in DNA: TGTGCCAGCAGTTTCGAGCGGGGATACAATGAGCAGTTCTTC.

The CDR3 protein is CASSVTLGDYNEQFF. Here the CDR3 DNA reads TGTGCCAGCAGCGTAACCTTGGGGGACTACAATGAGCAGTTCTTC. The rearrangement joins TRBV9 to TRBJ2-1; D tentatively fits TRBD1 or TRBD2 (5 bases each). The V and J ends lost 1 base and 3 bases respectively, with 11 bases between them. Germline CDR1 SGDLS, CDR2 YYNGEE. The CDR3 spans 15 residues. Supplemented by reference TRBV9 and TRBJ2-1, the full variable domain reads DSGVTQTPKHLITATGQRVTLRCSPRSGDLSVYWYQQSLDQGLQFLIQYYNGEERAKGNILERFSAQQFPDLHSELNLSSLELGDSALYFCASSVTLGDYNEQFFGPGTRLTVL.

This clone was seen only a few times. V gene TRBV5-1 combines with J gene TRBJ1-1; no clear D gene. V lost 0 bases to trimming and J lost 4 bases, with 7 bases between them. Germline V gives CDR1 SGHRS, CDR2 YFSETQ. The CDR3 totals 13 residues. CDR3 region: CASSLDQTTEAFF. The CDR3 bases are TGCGCCAGCAGCTTGGATCAGACCACTGAAGCTTTCTTT.

The V call is TRBV6-5, the J call TRBJ1-5; D might be TRBD1 (6 bases). CDR3 size: 14 residues. V lost 8 bases and J 6 bases, leaving 17 bases between the germline ends. The V gene's germline CDR1 is MNHEY and CDR2 SVGAGI. This CDR3 is CASEQGSNGQPQHF. The CDR3 bases are TGTGCCAGCGAACAGGGCTCCAATGGTCAGCCCCAGCATTTT.

The gene calls are TRBV6-5 and TRBJ2-2, with D unclear. Germline V lookup: CDR1 MNHEY, CDR2 SVGAGI. V dropped 5 bases and J dropped 3 bases, with 7 bases sitting between them. There are 13 residues in the CDR3. CDR3 DNA: TGTGCCAGCAGTCACCCGTACACCGGGGAGCTGTTTTTT. Its protein product is CASSHPYTGELFF.

This chain joins TRBV3-1 (or the pseudogene TRBV3-2) and TRBJ1-2; maybe TRBD1 (5 bases). Per the germline V gene, CDR1 is LGHDT and CDR2 is YNNKEL (reference sequence). Trimming removed 3 bases at V and 8 bases at J, with 22 bases between. The CDR3 is 16 amino acids. The CDR3 loop reads CASSQTTGWNSRGYTF. The DNA for the CDR3 is TGTGCCAGCAGCCAGACTACAGGCTGGAATTCGAGAGGCTACACCTTC.

J is TRBJ1-1 and V is TRBV21-1. TRBV21-1 is given as a pseudogene. The CDR3 extends over 12 amino acids. The CDR3 here is CASSKGNTEAFF. The CDR3 DNA follows: TGTGCCAGCAGCAAAGGAAACACTGAAGCTTTCTTT.

This clone has a single count. The chain combines TRBV9 with TRBJ2-1, with 7 bases lining up with TRBD1. This CDR3 is 17 amino acids long. The V gene end was trimmed by 3 bases and the J gene end by 1 base; junction bases not matched to a gene: 10. Germline assignment: CDR1 SGDLS and CDR2 YYNGEE. The CDR3 sequence is CASSAALGQESYNEQFF. The CDR3 nucleotides read TGTGCCAGCAGCGCGGCCCTAGGACAGGAATCCTACAATGAGCAGTTCTTC.

The chain has TRBV7-2 and TRBJ2-3; 13 bases fit TRBD2. V trimming: 6 bases; J trimming: 6 bases; junction bases outside the gene matches: 6. The length of the CDR3 is 15 residues. Germline V gene lookup returns CDR1 SGHTA and CDR2 FQGNSA. CDR3 bases: TGTGCCAGCAGACGGACTAGCGGGAGAACTGATACGCAGTATTTT. Protein product: CASRRTSGRTDTQYF. The complete variable domain, with remaining parts taken from reference TRBV7-2 and TRBJ2-3, reads GAGVSQSPSNKVTEKGKDVELRCDPISGHTALYWYRQSLGQGLEFLIYFQGNSAPDKSGLPSDRFSAERTGGSVSTLTIQRTQQEDSAVYLCASRRTSGRTDTQYFGPGTRLTVL.

This clone was found once. The V and J genes are TRBV5-1 and TRBJ2-3; TRBD1 is a possible D gene (6 bases). Trimming removed 3 bases at V and 1 base at J, with 21 bases between. This CDR3 is built from 18 residues. Looked up from germline, CDR1 is SGHRS and CDR2 is YFSETQ. The CDR3 DNA sequence: TGCGCCAGCAGCTCACTGGGAGACAGGAAGTGGGGCACAGATACGCAGTATTTT. As protein: CASSSLGDRKWGTDTQYF.